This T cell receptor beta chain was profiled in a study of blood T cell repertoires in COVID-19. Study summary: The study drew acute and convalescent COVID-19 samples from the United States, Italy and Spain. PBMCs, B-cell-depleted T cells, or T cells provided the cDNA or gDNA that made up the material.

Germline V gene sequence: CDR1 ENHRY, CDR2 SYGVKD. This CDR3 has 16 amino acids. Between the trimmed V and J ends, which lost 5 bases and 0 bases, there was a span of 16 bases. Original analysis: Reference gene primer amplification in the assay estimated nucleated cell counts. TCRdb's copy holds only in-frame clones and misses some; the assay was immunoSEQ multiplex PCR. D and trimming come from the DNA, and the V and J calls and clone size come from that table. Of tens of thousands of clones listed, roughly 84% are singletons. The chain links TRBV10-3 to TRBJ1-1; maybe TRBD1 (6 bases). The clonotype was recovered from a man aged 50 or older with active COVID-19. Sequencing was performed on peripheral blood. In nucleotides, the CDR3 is TGTGCCATCAGTCTCATTTCAGGGGTATTGAACACTGAAGCTTTCTTT. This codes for CAISLISGVLNTEAFF.